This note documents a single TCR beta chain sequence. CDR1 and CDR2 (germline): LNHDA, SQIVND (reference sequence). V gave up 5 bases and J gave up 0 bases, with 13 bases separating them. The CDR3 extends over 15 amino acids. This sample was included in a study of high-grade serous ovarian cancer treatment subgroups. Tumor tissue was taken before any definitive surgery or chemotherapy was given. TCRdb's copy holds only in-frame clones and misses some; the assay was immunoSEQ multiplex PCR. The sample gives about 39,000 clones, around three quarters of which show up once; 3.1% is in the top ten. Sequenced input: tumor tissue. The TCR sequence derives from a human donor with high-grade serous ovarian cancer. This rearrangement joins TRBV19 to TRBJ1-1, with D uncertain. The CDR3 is CASSPKQTMNTEAFF. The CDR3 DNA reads TGTGCCAGTAGTCCCAAACAGACTATGAACACTGAAGCTTTCTTT.